Below, one T cell receptor beta chain is given with its context. The antigen is unknown. This specimen belongs to a study of T cell repertoires in aging, cancer and after chemotherapy. About the research overall: Donors were grouped into six age bands spanning 30 or younger through 70 or older. Points from the study as a whole: Loss of evenness, beyond lost richness, contributed to age-related TCR diversity decline in cancer patients.

A mixed TRB-A/B primer pool amplified rearranged TRB by multiplex touch-down PCR. MiXCR, run by TCRdb on the multiplex PCR reads, gives a single entry per CDR3 protein. This sample carries some 19,000 distinct CDR3 sequences, approximately 40% of them seen once, and the ten largest clones take roughly 17%. TCR beta rearrangements were amplified from peripheral blood genomic DNA. Sequencing was carried out using blood. This sequence was found in a human donor with a solid tumor.

The CDR3 DNA reads TGTGCCTGGAGTGTACTATCAGGGGCTGGAAACACCATATATTTT. Amino acids: CAWSVLSGAGNTIYF. J is TRBJ1-3 and V is TRBV30, with D possibly matching TRBD1 (6 bases). This CDR3 is 15 amino acids long. Trimming removed 0 bases from V and 2 bases from J, with 11 bases in between. The germline V gene has CDR1 GTSNPN and CDR2 SVGIG (reference sequence). The whole variable domain, remainder taken from reference TRBV30 and TRBJ1-3, is SQTIHQWPATLVQPVGSPLSLECTVEGTSNPNLYWYRQAAGRGLQLLFYSVGIGQISSEVPQNLSASRPQDRQFILSSKKLLLSDSGFYLCAWSVLSGAGNTIYFGEGSWLTVV.